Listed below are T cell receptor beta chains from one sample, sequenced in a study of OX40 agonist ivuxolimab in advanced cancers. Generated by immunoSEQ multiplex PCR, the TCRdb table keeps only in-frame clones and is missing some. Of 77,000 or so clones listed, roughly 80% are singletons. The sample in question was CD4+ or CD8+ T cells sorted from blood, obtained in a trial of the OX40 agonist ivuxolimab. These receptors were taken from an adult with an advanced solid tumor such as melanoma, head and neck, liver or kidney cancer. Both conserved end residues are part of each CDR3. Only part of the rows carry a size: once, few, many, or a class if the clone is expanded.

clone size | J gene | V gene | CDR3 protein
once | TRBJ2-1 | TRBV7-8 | CASSFMTSGHSGNEQFF
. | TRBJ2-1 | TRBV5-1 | CASSSRLGTGDNEQFF
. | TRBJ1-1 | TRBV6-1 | CASSVIRVDTEAFF
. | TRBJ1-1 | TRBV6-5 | CASSFGGGGNTEAFF
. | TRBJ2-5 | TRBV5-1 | CASRPGTAETQYF
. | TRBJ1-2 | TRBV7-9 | CASSSRPGQGVLYGYTF
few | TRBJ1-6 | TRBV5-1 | CASSLGVSSSPLHF
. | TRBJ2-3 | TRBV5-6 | CASSLTSSFTDTQYF
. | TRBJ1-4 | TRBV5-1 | CASSTLGQGGLTNEKLFF
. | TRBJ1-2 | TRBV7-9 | CASSFAGGGYTF
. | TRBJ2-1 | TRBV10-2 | CASSPGTSSGVREQFF
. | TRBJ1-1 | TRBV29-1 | CSVVPSPMNTEAFF
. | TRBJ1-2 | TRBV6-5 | CASVKGSYGYTF
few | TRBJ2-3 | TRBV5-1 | CASSLGGRTRLDTQYF
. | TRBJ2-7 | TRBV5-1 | CASSHSLGQGSYEQYF
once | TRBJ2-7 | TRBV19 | CASSKGTGGYEQYF
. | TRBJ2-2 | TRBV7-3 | CASSLIGGANTGELFF
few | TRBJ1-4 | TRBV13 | CASSPRDRDNEKLFF
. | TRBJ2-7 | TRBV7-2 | CASSLVSSGKGEQYF
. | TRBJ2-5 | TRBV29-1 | CSVDGRSGLAEETQYF
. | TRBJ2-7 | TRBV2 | CASRKGGGASNEQYF
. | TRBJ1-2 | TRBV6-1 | CASSGYQGYGYTF
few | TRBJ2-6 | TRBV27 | CASSLTGANVLTF
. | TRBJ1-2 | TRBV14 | CASSQGGGGYTF
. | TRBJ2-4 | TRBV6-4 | CASSHPQGGGEAKNIQYF
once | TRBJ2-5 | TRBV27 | CASSPTSGETQYF
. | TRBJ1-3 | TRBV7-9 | CASSNRGQGSGNTIYF
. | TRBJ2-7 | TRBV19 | CASSILAGPSYEQYF
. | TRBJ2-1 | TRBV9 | CASTGTGSPYNEQFF
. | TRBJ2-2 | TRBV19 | CASRLGQNTGELFF
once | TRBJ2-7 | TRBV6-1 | CASSEWGEQYF
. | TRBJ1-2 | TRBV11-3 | CASSLDGGLGYGYTF
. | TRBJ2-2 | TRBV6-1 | CASSEQMGLAGTGELFF
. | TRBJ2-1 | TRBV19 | CATSVMVAEYNEQFF
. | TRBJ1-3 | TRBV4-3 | CASSQDRQGWNTIYF
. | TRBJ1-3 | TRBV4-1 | CASVGGNFSGNTIYF
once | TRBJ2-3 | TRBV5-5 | CASSLDGPTDTQYF
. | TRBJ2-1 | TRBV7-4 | CASSLEGQGFSEQFF
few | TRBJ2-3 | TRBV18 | CASSPPGQSTDTQYF
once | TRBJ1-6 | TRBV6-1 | CASSPPAQGDSPLHF
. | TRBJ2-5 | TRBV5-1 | CASSRGTSGSRETQYF
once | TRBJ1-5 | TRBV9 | CASSAMAGGNQPQHF
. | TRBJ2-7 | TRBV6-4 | CASSDPTWASSSEQYF
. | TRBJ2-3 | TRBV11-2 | CASRRQGQFSTDTQYF
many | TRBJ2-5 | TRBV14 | CASSQQRLAGAGGETQYF
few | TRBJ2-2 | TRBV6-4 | CASSDTSGSTGELFF